This T cell receptor beta chain emerged from a study of T cell repertoires in cytomegalovirus infection. Study as a whole: Signatures in public TCR beta sequences pointed to both CMV infection and matching HLA type.

The CDR3 length is 14 residues. V lost 5 bases to trimming and J lost 3 bases, with 13 bases between them. A single record per CDR3 protein comes from TCRdb applying MiXCR to the reads. Among almost 300,000 distinct CDR3 sequences, approximately 10% were seen once, and the ten largest hold approximately 2.4%. Study-wide points: Cumulative public TCR beta family frequency identified carriers of CMV plus the relevant HLA. In two of eight donors, the top clonotype was HLA-C-restricted CMV-specific.

This clonotype has a count of ten or more. Its antigen is currently unknown. Material for sequencing was PBMCs. This rearrangement joins TRBV12-3 or TRBV12-4 to TRBJ1-1; tentatively, D is TRBD1 (5 bases). This sequence originates from a human donor in good health (CMV status not recorded). Some clones in this sample may be carry-over from other donors' samples. DNA of the CDR3: TGTGCCAGCAGTCCCCGGCCAGGGTACACTGAAGCTTTCTTT. It specifies CASSPRPGYTEAFF.